This TCR beta chain was identified in a study of chemoradiotherapy in HPV16-positive cancers. Notes on the study in general: The functional HPV-specific definition rests on just a couple of HPV16-positive patients.

V lost 0 bases, J lost 5 bases, and 4 bases stayed unmatched. The germline CDR1 and CDR2 sequences are SGDLS and YYNGEE. The CDR3 is 16 amino acids. To note about this clone: The antigen remains unidentified.

Clones were sequenced by immunoSEQ multiplex PCR, and TCRdb holds only the in-frame ones, with some missing. Counted here are around 5,000 clones, 65% to 80% occurring once; the ten biggest clones make up about 17%. The TCR originated in a human donor with HPV-associated anogenital cancer. The V and J genes are TRBV9 and TRBJ2-1, with 11 nucleotides matching TRBD2. The input for sequencing was tumor tissue, taken from a patient who underwent chemoradiotherapy. CDR3 sequence reads: CASSVDIAGGNNEQFF. The CDR3 DNA reads TGTGCCAGCAGCGTAGATATAGCGGGGGGGAACAATGAGCAGTTCTTC.